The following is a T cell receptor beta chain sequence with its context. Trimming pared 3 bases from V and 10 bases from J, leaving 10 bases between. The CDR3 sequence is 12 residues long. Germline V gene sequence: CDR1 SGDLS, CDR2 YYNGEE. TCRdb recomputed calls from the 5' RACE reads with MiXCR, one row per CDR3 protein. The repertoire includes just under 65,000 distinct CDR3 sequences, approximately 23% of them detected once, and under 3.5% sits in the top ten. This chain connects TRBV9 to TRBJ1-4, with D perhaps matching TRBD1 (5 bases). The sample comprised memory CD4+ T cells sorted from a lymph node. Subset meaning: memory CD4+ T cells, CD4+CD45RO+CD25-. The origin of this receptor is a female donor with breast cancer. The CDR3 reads CASSAYQGKLFF. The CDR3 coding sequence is TGTGCCAGCAGCGCATATCAGGGAAAACTGTTTTTT.